The 20 T cell receptor beta chains below all came from one sample that was sequenced in a study of T cell responses to AZD1222 COVID-19 vaccine. Only in-frame clones appear in the TCRdb table, and some are missing; sequencing was by immunoSEQ multiplex PCR. The table shows 130,000 or so clones, with around 90% occurring only once. The sample consisted of peripheral blood, taken 28 days after the second AZD1222 dose. Receptors originate from an adult who received the AZD1222 COVID-19 vaccine.

The rearrangement links TRBV29-1 to TRBJ2-3; 9 bases line up with TRBD2. This CDR3 spans 18 amino acids. The V gene's germline CDR1 is SQVTM and CDR2 ANQGSEA. V lost 3 bases and J lost 0; bases outside the gene matches: 13. The CDR3 coding sequence is TGCAGCGTTGAGATAAATAGCGGGGGAGACCTTAGCACAGATACGCAGTATTTT. Translating it yields CSVEINSGGDLSTDTQYF.

This chain uses TRBV7-2 with TRBJ1-2; D gene unclear. This CDR3 contains 15 residues. With 5 bases removed from V and 7 bases from J, the gap between germline ends came to 20 bases. Germline assignment: CDR1 SGHTA and CDR2 FQGNSA. CDR3 in amino acids: CASSVYIAGGGGYTF. For the CDR3, the DNA is TGTGCCAGCAGCGTTTACATCGCCGGTGGCGGTGGCTACACCTTC.

The genes are TRBV4-3 and TRBJ2-1, with 13 bases fitting TRBD2. Germline V CDR1 and CDR2: LGHNA, YSLEER. The CDR3 has 17 amino acids. The J segment lost 9 bases and the V segment lost 4 bases, leaving 12 bases of the junction unmatched. CDR3 region: CASSRGGLAGPGVEQFF. The CDR3 DNA reads as TGCGCCAGCAGCCGGGGGGGACTAGCGGGGCCCGGGGTTGAGCAGTTCTTC.

This rearrangement joins TRBV15 to TRBJ1-2; D not resolved. This CDR3 is 13 amino acids long. The V and J ends lost 0 bases and 8 bases respectively, with 10 bases between them. Germline V gene sequence: CDR1 LNHNV, CDR2 YYDKDF (reference sequence). The CDR3 DNA sequence: TGTGCCACCAGCAGAGAAGGAGCCCACGGCTACACCTTC. Residues: CATSREGAHGYTF.

This clone was counted between two and nine times. This CDR3 is CASSSLAGGLEQFF. DNA for the CDR3: TGTGCCAGCAGCTCGCTAGCGGGGGGGCTTGAGCAGTTCTTC. V is TRBV7-9 and J is TRBJ2-1; 12 bases line up with TRBD2. Per the germline V gene, CDR1 is SEHNR and CDR2 is FQNEAQ (reference sequence). V shed 4 bases and J 9 bases; nucleotides not matched to a gene: 4. CDR3 length equals 14 residues. Drawing the rest from reference TRBV7-9 and TRBJ2-1, the complete variable domain is DTGVSQNPRHKITKRGQNVTFRCDPISEHNRLYWYRQTLGQGPEFLTYFQNEAQLEKSRLLSDRFSAERPKGSFSTLEIQRTEQGDSAMYLCASSSLAGGLEQFFGPGTRLTVL.

The CDR3 DNA follows: TGTGCCAGCAGTTTACCCCTAGAAGTCCAAAAGAACACTGAAGCTTTCTTT. Its protein product is CASSLPLEVQKNTEAFF. V usage is TRBV28 and J usage is TRBJ1-1; no firm D call. The V gene's germline CDR1 is MDHEN and CDR2 SYDVKM. V was clipped by 2 bases and J by 1 base, with 17 bases between them. The length of the CDR3 is 17 residues.

The chain couples TRBV12-5 to TRBJ1-6; D remains unclear. Trimming cost V 7 bases and J 8 bases, with 24 bases left between them. Per the germline V gene, CDR1 is LGHNT and CDR2 is FRNRAP. There are 17 residues in the CDR3. The CDR3, as DNA: TGTGCTAGTGTCAGAGGGTGGTCTGGCCTAATGGATTCACCCCTCCACTTT. This encodes CASVRGWSGLMDSPLHF.

V usage is TRBV28 and J usage is TRBJ1-2; D uncertain. CDR3 length equals 14 residues. Germline values: CDR1 MDHEN, CDR2 SYDVKM. With 7 bases removed from V and 6 bases from J, the gap between germline ends came to 18 bases. CDR3 DNA: TGTGCCAGCATTAAATCATTGGACGGACATGGCTACACCTTC. Encoded protein: CASIKSLDGHGYTF.

The chain uses TRBV6-6 and TRBJ2-6; D not certain. The CDR3 has 16 amino acids. Germline CDR1 MNHNY, CDR2 SVGAGI (reference sequence). Trimming pared 5 bases from V and 7 bases from J, leaving 18 bases between. CDR3 sequence: CASSTPQVAVANVLTF. The CDR3 DNA follows: TGTGCCAGCAGTACACCCCAGGTGGCGGTAGCCAACGTCCTGACTTTC.

J is TRBJ2-3 and V is TRBV10-3; 8 bases are a match to TRBD2. Germline values: CDR1 ENHRY, CDR2 SYGVKD. The CDR3 loop spans 12 amino acids. The junction had 1 base not matched to a gene; V was cut back by 6 bases and J by 5 bases. CDR3 sequence reads: CAISGRGDTQYF. CDR3 DNA: TGTGCCATCAGCGGGAGGGGAGATACGCAGTATTTT.

This chain joins TRBV7-2 and TRBJ1-6; D gene uncertain. Trimming removed 2 bases at V and 9 bases at J, with 14 bases between. This CDR3 region has 15 residues. CDR1 is SGHTA, CDR2 FQGNSA, per germline. This chain's CDR3 is CASSLWRKEGSPLHF. In DNA, the CDR3 is TGTGCCAGCAGCTTATGGAGGAAGGAGGGTTCACCCCTCCACTTT.

This clone was detected only once. V is TRBV7-9 and J is TRBJ2-7, with a possible D match to TRBD1 (5 bases). Trimming cost V 1 base and J 6 bases, with 10 bases left between them. This CDR3 is 13 amino acids long. The germline CDR1 and CDR2 sequences are SEHNR and FQNEAQ (reference sequence). CDR3 protein: CASSLEARAEQYV. The CDR3 DNA sequence: TGTGCCAGCAGCTTAGAAGCCAGGGCCGAGCAGTACGTC.

This rearrangement joins TRBV14 to TRBJ2-5; D remains ambiguous. The CDR3 extends over 14 amino acids. Germline V lookup: CDR1 SGHDN, CDR2 FVKESK. V was trimmed by 0 bases and J by 4 bases, leaving 9 bases between them. The CDR3: CASSQDRQIETQYF. CDR3 in DNA: TGTGCCAGCAGCCAAGATCGTCAAATAGAGACCCAGTACTTC.

This sequence joins TRBV7-2 and TRBJ2-3; TRBD1 aligns across 9 bases. The trim removed 5 bases at V and 5 bases at J, leaving 14 bases unmatched. The CDR3 has 17 residues. Germline values: CDR1 SGHTA, CDR2 FQGNSA. The CDR3 coding sequence is TGTGCCAGCAGCAACGGGGGCCCGGGACAGGGAGGAGATACGCAGTATTTT. It is translated as CASSNGGPGQGGDTQYF.

The V call is TRBV4-1, the J call TRBJ2-3; possible D gene TRBD1, 5 bases. Germline CDR1 is MGHRA and CDR2 is YSYEKL. V lost 0 bases, J lost 1 base, and 11 bases lay in between. The CDR3 is 16 residues long. The CDR3 nucleotides read TGCGCCAGCAGCCAAGAGGGTAGGGGCCGCACAGATACGCAGTATTTT. It encodes CASSQEGRGRTDTQYF.

Points on this clone: One junction end disagrees with the germline gene, perhaps due to a read error. The chain is built from TRBV7-7 and TRBJ1-4, with TRBD1 identical over 7 bases. The CDR3 spans 15 residues. Germline V lookup: CDR1 SSHAT, CDR2 FNYEAQ (reference sequence). CDR3 loop: CASSPRQGPNEKLFF. CDR3 nucleotide sequence: TGTGCTAGCAGCCCGCGACAGGGACCTAATGAAAAACTGTTTTTT.

The chain joins TRBV7-2 to TRBJ2-2, with D possibly matching TRBD2 (7 bases). V gave up 3 bases and J gave up 6 bases, with 14 bases separating them. The CDR3 is 15 amino acids. Germline V gene data show CDR1 as SGHTA and CDR2 as FQGNSA. CDR3 sequence: CASSFERGGSGELFF. The CDR3 region has the DNA TGTGCCAGCAGCTTCGAGAGGGGGGGATCCGGGGAGCTGTTTTTT.

V usage is TRBV7-2 and J usage is TRBJ2-6; D ambiguous. V gave up 1 base and J gave up 4 bases, with 17 bases separating them. The CDR3 contains 18 residues. Germline assignment: CDR1 SGHTA and CDR2 FQGNSA. The CDR3 region has the DNA TGTGCCAGCAGCTTAGTAAGTGCCCTCCCGGCGGGGGCCAACGTCCTGACTTTC. It yields the protein CASSLVSALPAGANVLTF.

CDR3 residues: CASSPPGLADYNEQFF. The CDR3, as DNA: TGTGCCAGCAGTCCGCCGGGACTAGCGGACTACAATGAGCAGTTCTTC. The V call is TRBV6-6, the J call TRBJ2-1; TRBD2 agrees at 11 bases. Trimming removed 5 bases from V and 3 bases from J; junction bases left unmatched: 6. Germline values: CDR1 MNHNY, CDR2 SVGAGI (reference sequence). The CDR3 extends over 16 amino acids.

This clone was seen a single time. The chain joins TRBV19 to TRBJ2-5; TRBD2 matches at 7 bases. The CDR3 covers 15 residues. The germline gives CDR1 LNHDA, CDR2 SQIVND (reference sequence). V trimming: 5 bases; J trimming: 4 bases; junction bases outside the gene matches: 10. The chain's CDR3 is CASSPISGIRETQYF. The CDR3, as DNA: TGTGCCAGTAGTCCCATCAGCGGGATTCGAGAGACCCAGTACTTC.